The present T cell receptor (beta chain) was sequenced within a study of blood T cell repertoires in COVID-19. The overall study: The samples span acute and convalescent COVID-19 from the United States, Italy and Spain. Sample material is recorded as cDNA or gDNA derived from T cells, B-cell-depleted T cells, or PBMCs.

Followed longitudinally, the Seattle patients had been enrolled during active infection. How the authors handled the data: Quantification of nucleated cells was approximated via reference gene primer amplification. Using immunoSEQ multiplex PCR, the repertoire was profiled, and TCRdb retains in-frame clones only, with some absent. V, J and clone size are those of that table, while D and trimming were read from the DNA. The sample has 150,000 to 200,000 clones, 70% to 90% seen once; the top ten hold over 5%. This receptor was taken from a woman between 45 and 65 years old with COVID-19, enrolled during active disease. The sample taken for sequencing was peripheral blood.

The DNA of the CDR3 is TGTGCCAGCACCCCGGGATCGAACACTGAAGCTTTCTTT. Protein product: CASTPGSNTEAFF. This chain uses TRBV3-1 (or the pseudogene TRBV3-2) with TRBJ1-1; D is unresolved. Trimming pared 7 bases from V and 1 base from J, leaving 10 bases between. The CDR3 length is 13 residues. CDR1 and CDR2 from the germline V gene are LGHDT and YNNKEL (reference sequence).